What follows describes a single T cell receptor (beta chain). In the original analysis: Quantification of nucleated cells was approximated via reference gene primer amplification. Some clones are missing from TCRdb's copy, which holds only in-frame ones; the method was immunoSEQ multiplex PCR. V, J and clone size derive from that table, while D and trimming were established from the DNA sequence. Altogether 200,000 to 250,000 clones are present, about 90% being singletons, with the ten largest covering less than 3%. This sample was included in a study of blood T cell repertoires in COVID-19. Study summary: Italy, Spain and the United States were the sources of the convalescent and acute COVID-19 samples. Sources were T cells, B-cell-depleted T cells, or PBMCs; the material itself was cDNA or gDNA.

In germline, CDR1 is MNHEY, CDR2 SMNVEV (reference sequence). This CDR3 contains 12 residues. The V and J ends lost 3 bases and 13 bases, in that order; junction bases with no gene match: 3. Sequencing was done on a sample of peripheral blood. The chain has TRBV27 and TRBJ2-1; TRBD2 matches at 10 bases. This receptor was obtained from a woman between 55 and 75 years old with acute or convalescent COVID-19. The CDR3 reads CASSFPSGRQFF. The CDR3, as DNA: TGTGCCAGCAGTTTCCCTAGCGGGAGACAGTTCTTC.